This T cell receptor (beta chain) was recorded in a study of control samples from healthy donors and cancer patients. The protocol was immunoSEQ multiplex PCR, while the TCRdb copy is restricted to in-frame clones and leaves out a portion. The sample has about 140,000 clones, 91% seen once; the top ten hold about 7.1%. Germline V lookup: CDR1 SQVTM, CDR2 ANQGSEA. The V gene end was trimmed by 7 bases and the J gene end by 3 bases; junction bases not matched to a gene: 8. The CDR3 runs to 13 residues. The gene calls are TRBV29-1 and TRBJ1-2, with 7 nucleotides matching TRBD1. The specimen sequenced was blood. The sequence came from a man between 18 and 29 years old in good health. The chain's CDR3 is CSGREGADYGYTF. The CDR3 DNA is TGCAGCGGGAGAGAGGGGGCGGACTATGGCTACACCTTC.